The source of this T cell receptor (beta chain) is a study of blood T cell repertoires in COVID-19 (dated by TCRdb to 2020 to 2021). For context, the study as a whole: Samples from collaborators originated in the United States, Italy and Spain and spanned both the acute and convalescent phases of COVID-19. Where available, HLA class I and class II types were obtained from metadata supplied by the sample provider rather than from assay-based typing. The sample metadata nearly always contained a de-identified subject ID, COVID-19 status, age in years and sex. The material from the prospective study consisted of cDNA or gDNA derived from T cells, B-cell-depleted T cells, or PBMCs. Subjects who had been exposed to COVID-19, were actively infected with it, or had recovered from it provided the deeply sampled blood TCRbeta repertoires that made up the dataset. The samples were drawn from the first 160 participants of the ongoing ImmuneRACE study and from more than 1,000 subjects provided by 6 global collaborators. The repertoires were released in a freely available public database intended as a resource for research on the immune response to SARS-CoV-2. Broader findings and caveats from the paper: Clinical and demographic metadata were provided uncurated, with the amount varying by source and participant.

In this sample, this clone turned up a few times. Its antigen is not yet known. One base away there is no much larger clone; base qualities are not given. Collaborating institutions collected whole blood in K2EDTA tubes following their own protocols. For TCRbeta analysis, collaborators shipped samples in one of three forms: frozen whole blood, isolated PBMCs, or DNA extracted from either of those sample types. TCRbeta CDR3 regions were amplified from genomic DNA by means of the immunoSEQ Assay, a bias-controlled multiplex PCR. The published analysis was carried out like this. The number of nucleated cells in each sample was estimated from the amplification of reference gene primers within the assay. To quantify the absolute abundance of each unique TCRbeta CDR3 rearrangement, sequence reads were collapsed and filtered. For each sample, productive Simpson clonality was calculated as the square root of Simpson's diversity index across productive rearrangements. In its TCRdb copy, this immuneACCESS table keeps in-frame sequences only and misses some clones. Where compared with another copy, unresolved V genes explain less than half of these, and the others have no known cause. The DNA gave D and trimming, while V, J and clone size come from that table. Counted in this sample were about 100,000 clones; just over 90% of them appeared once. The ten largest clones take up around 2.1% of the sample.

From a lookup of the germline V gene, CDR1 and CDR2 are SGHNT and YENEEA. V lost 4 bases and J lost 1 base; the stretch between them is 16 bases long. From cysteine to phenylalanine, the CDR3 is 16 amino acids long. The entry retains the CDR3 DNA only, 48 bases that are in frame from base 1. The sequencing input was peripheral blood. The clonotype originates from a man aged 50 to 59 with active COVID-19. Rearrangement joined TRBV11-3 to TRBJ1-1, with no reliable assignment of the D segment. The DNA sequence is TGTGCCAGCAGCTCTAGAGCAGGAGGTGGGAACACTGAAGCTTTCTTT. This translates into CASSSRAGGGNTEAFF.